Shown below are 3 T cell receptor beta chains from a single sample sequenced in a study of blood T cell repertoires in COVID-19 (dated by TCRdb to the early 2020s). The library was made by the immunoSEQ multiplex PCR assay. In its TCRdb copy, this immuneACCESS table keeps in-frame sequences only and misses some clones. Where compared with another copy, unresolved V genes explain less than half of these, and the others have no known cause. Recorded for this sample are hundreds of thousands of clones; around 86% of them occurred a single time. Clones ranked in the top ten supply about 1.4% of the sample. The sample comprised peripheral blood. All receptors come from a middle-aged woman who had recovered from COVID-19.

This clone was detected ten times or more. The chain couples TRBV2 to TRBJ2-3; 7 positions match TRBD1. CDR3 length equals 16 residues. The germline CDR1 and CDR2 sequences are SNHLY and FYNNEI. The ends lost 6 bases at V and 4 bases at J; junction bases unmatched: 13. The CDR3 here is CASSAHRQGFPDTQYF. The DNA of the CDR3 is TGTGCCAGCAGCGCCCATAGACAGGGTTTCCCAGATACGCAGTATTTT.

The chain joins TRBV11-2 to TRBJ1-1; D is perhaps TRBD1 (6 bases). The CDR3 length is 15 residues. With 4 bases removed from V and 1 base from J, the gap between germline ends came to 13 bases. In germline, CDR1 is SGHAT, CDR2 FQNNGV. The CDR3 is CASSSFTRGNTEAFF. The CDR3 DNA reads TGTGCCAGCAGCTCCTTTACCAGGGGGAACACTGAAGCTTTCTTT.

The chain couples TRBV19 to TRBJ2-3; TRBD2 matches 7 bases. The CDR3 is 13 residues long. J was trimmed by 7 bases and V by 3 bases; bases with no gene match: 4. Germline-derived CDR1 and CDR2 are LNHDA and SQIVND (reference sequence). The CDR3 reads CASSILGGNTQYF. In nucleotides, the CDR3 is TGTGCCAGTAGTATCCTGGGAGGGAATACGCAGTATTTT. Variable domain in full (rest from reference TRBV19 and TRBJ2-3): DGGITQSPKYLFRKEGQNVTLSCEQNLNHDAMYWYRQDPGQGLRLIYYSQIVNDFQKGDIAEGYSVSREKKESFPLTVTSAQKNPTAFYLCASSILGGNTQYFGPGTRLTVL.